The 28 T cell receptor beta chains below come from one sample, sequenced in a study of shared clonotypes between healthy human individuals. The assay was immunoSEQ multiplex PCR, and TCRdb's table has in-frame clones only and misses some. The sample includes millions of clones, more than 90% seen only once; the top ten take about 0.13%. Sequenced: naive CD4+ T cells sorted from blood. The subset: CD45RA+ positively selected. Receptor source: a man between 18 and 29 years old in good health.

V is TRBV7-2 and J is TRBJ2-5; D assignment may be TRBD1 or TRBD2 (5 bases each). CDR1 SGHTA and CDR2 FQGNSA come from the germline V gene. Trimming stripped 7 bases from V and 1 base from J, with 13 bases between. The CDR3 consists of 14 residues. The CDR3 spells CASTSGHRQETQYF. The CDR3 DNA sequence: TGTGCCAGCACCTCGGGGCATCGCCAAGAGACCCAGTACTTC.

This chain joins TRBV4-3 and TRBJ1-6; no definite D call. Germline CDR1 is LGHNA and CDR2 is YSLEER. Deletions cut 0 bases from V and 14 bases from J, with 11 bases between. The CDR3 runs 13 residues. The CDR3 region is CASSQEQSGSLHF. CDR3 nucleotide sequence: TGCGCCAGCAGCCAAGAACAGTCAGGTTCCCTCCACTTT.

The gene calls are TRBV7-8 and TRBJ2-2; D perhaps matches TRBD2 (5 bases). This CDR3 has 14 residues. V was cut by 6 bases and J by 3 bases, with 11 bases left in between. Germline V gene lookup returns CDR1 SGHVS and CDR2 FQNEAQ. The CDR3 DNA sequence: TGTGCCAGCAGAATTCTCGGGGACACCGGGGAGCTGTTTTTT. Its translation: CASRILGDTGELFF.

The chain recombines TRBV25-1 with TRBJ2-5; D unresolved. The CDR3 runs to 15 residues. CDR1 is MGHDK, CDR2 SYGVNS, per germline. Trimming stripped 3 bases from V and 0 bases from J, with 11 bases between. CDR3: CASSEPQIYQETQYF. CDR3 nucleotides: TGTGCCAGCAGTGAGCCACAGATTTACCAAGAGACCCAGTACTTC.

The rearrangement uses TRBV6-5 and TRBJ2-7; TRBD1 aligns across 7 bases. The CDR3 totals 15 residues. V dropped 0 bases and J dropped 5; count of bases not matched to a gene: 7. Per the germline V gene, CDR1 is MNHEY and CDR2 is SVGAGI. DNA of the CDR3: TGTGCCAGCAGTTACTCGACAGGGCCATGGGACGAGCAGTACTTC. This gives the protein CASSYSTGPWDEQYF.

The chain couples TRBV2 to TRBJ2-2, with 7 bases lining up with TRBD2. The germline gives CDR1 SNHLY, CDR2 FYNNEI. This CDR3 is built from 16 residues. V dropped 7 bases and J dropped 4; count of bases not matched to a gene: 12. CDR3 loop: CASKRTPSGGTGELFF. The CDR3, as DNA: TGTGCCAGCAAGCGCACCCCGTCGGGGGGCACCGGGGAGCTGTTTTTT.

This chain uses TRBV19 with TRBJ2-1; 12 bases map to TRBD2. From germline, CDR1 is LNHDA and CDR2 SQIVND (reference sequence). With 5 bases clipped from V and 3 bases from J, the junction kept 11 bases outside the gene matches. This CDR3 comprises 18 residues. CDR3 nucleotides: TGTGCCAGTAGTGCTGGGCTAGCGGGGGGGTACAACTACAATGAGCAGTTCTTC. Translated: CASSAGLAGGYNYNEQFF.

The chain uses TRBV19 and TRBJ1-1; maybe TRBD1 (5 bases). Germline loops: CDR1 LNHDA, CDR2 SQIVND (reference sequence). The CDR3 length is 14 residues. V was trimmed by 9 bases and J by 3 bases, leaving 17 bases between them. The CDR3 nucleotides are TGTGCCAGCGAGCCGGGGGATTTGTACACTGAAGCTTTCTTT. It specifies CASEPGDLYTEAFF.

Worth noting for this clone: The sample has other DNA sequences that encode this CDR3 too. This sequence joins TRBV27 and TRBJ1-6; 7 bases are a match to TRBD1. The CDR3 length is 14 residues. Germline V CDR1 and CDR2: MNHEY, SMNVEV (reference sequence). Trimming took 2 bases from V and 10 from J; bases not matched to a gene: 5. The CDR3 DNA is TGTGCCAGCAGTTTAAGACAGGGTAACTCACCCCTCCACTTT. Amino acid sequence: CASSLRQGNSPLHF.

In DNA, the CDR3 is TGTGCCAGCAGAGATTGGGGGTTGGCAGCTTTCTTT. Protein: CASRDWGLAAFF. The J gene is TRBJ1-1, the V gene TRBV6-1, with D perhaps matching TRBD1 (5 bases). CDR3 length: 12 residues. Germline lookup yields CDR1 MNHNS and CDR2 SASEGT. With 6 bases removed from V and 10 bases from J, the gap between germline ends came to 15 bases.

The rearrangement joins TRBV14 to TRBJ1-1, with 9 bases identical to TRBD1. Trimming cost V 4 bases and J 0 bases; bases outside gene matches: 3. Germline CDR1 is SGHDN and CDR2 is FVKESK. The CDR3 consists of 15 residues. CDR3 DNA: TGTGCCAGCAGCCTAGACAGGGGGATGAACACTGAAGCTTTCTTT. Translating it yields CASSLDRGMNTEAFF.

For this clone: Distinct nucleotide sequences in the sample also encode this CDR3. The V gene is TRBV5-1, the J gene TRBJ2-7; D is possibly TRBD2 (5 bases). Trimming shortened V by 4 bases and J by 7 bases, and 15 bases separated the two germline ends. The CDR3 consists of 13 residues. Germline V CDR1 and CDR2: SGHRS, YFSETQ. The CDR3 reads CASSLGLEMEQYF. CDR3 sequence (DNA): TGCGCCAGCAGCCTCGGACTGGAGATGGAGCAGTACTTC.

This chain links TRBV29-1 with TRBJ2-7; D perhaps matches TRBD1 (6 bases). V lost 5 bases and J 2 bases, leaving 19 bases between the germline ends. This CDR3 region has 15 residues. Germline V gives CDR1 SQVTM, CDR2 ANQGSEA. CDR3 sequence (DNA): TGCAGCGTTAAGACAGGTGTAGATCCGACCTACGAGCAGTACTTC. Amino acids: CSVKTGVDPTYEQYF.

The CDR3 DNA is TGTGCCAGCAGCTTGGGTAGTGGGGATACGCAGTATTTT. Translated: CASSLGSGDTQYF. The chain combines TRBV5-4 with TRBJ2-3, with D unresolved. The V gene's germline CDR1 is SGHNT and CDR2 YYREEE (reference sequence). V lost 0 bases and J lost 6, with 8 bases in between. The CDR3 consists of 13 residues.

The rearrangement links TRBV19 to TRBJ2-1; 10 bases align to TRBD2. The germline gives CDR1 LNHDA, CDR2 SQIVND (reference sequence). V shed 3 bases and J 8 bases; nucleotides not matched to a gene: 10. This CDR3 has 16 residues. The CDR3 bases are TGTGCCAGTAGTATCCCCAGCGGGAGGGCCGTCTATGAGCAGTTCTTC. Translating gives CASSIPSGRAVYEQFF.

The V and J genes are TRBV5-1 and TRBJ1-3; D might be TRBD1 (6 bases). The CDR3 loop spans 13 amino acids. Germline loops: CDR1 SGHRS, CDR2 YFSETQ. Trimming removed 2 bases from V and 4 bases from J, with 7 bases in between. The CDR3 sequence is CASSFTGGNTIYF. The CDR3, as DNA: TGCGCCAGCAGCTTTACAGGGGGAAACACCATATATTTT.

The chain combines TRBV15 with TRBJ2-5, with D hard to call. The germline V and J ends were trimmed by 5 bases and 3 bases, with 7 bases remaining between them. The CDR3 is 12 residues long. CDR1 and CDR2 (germline): LNHNV, YYDKDF (reference sequence). The CDR3 coding sequence is TGTGCCACCAGCGTATGGGAAGAGACCCAGTACTTC. This gives the protein CATSVWEETQYF.

V and J are TRBV29-1 and TRBJ1-1; D possibly corresponds to TRBD1 (6 bases). Deletions cut 5 bases from V and 4 bases from J, with 17 bases between. This CDR3 contains 14 residues. In germline, CDR1 is SQVTM, CDR2 ANQGSEA. This chain's CDR3 is CSVNHRVLGTEAFF. DNA for the CDR3: TGCAGCGTTAACCACAGGGTTCTGGGCACTGAAGCTTTCTTT.

The chain uses TRBV7-9 and TRBJ2-2; D unresolved. Looked up from germline, CDR1 is SEHNR and CDR2 is FQNEAQ (reference sequence). The CDR3 is 9 amino acids. The CDR3 DNA reads as TGTGCTCGCAGGGGGGAGCTGTTTTTT. It specifies CARRGELFF.

As DNA, the CDR3 is TGTGCCAGCAGCTTGCAACTAGCGGCGAGCACAGATACGCAGTATTTT. It is translated as CASSLQLAASTDTQYF. V and J are TRBV11-1 and TRBJ2-3; 8 bases line up with TRBD2. The length of the CDR3 is 16 residues. Germline CDR1 and CDR2: SGHAT and FQDESV (reference sequence). The V segment lost 3 bases and the J segment 0 bases; nucleotides outside the gene matches: 5.

V and J are TRBV18 and TRBJ1-2; 7 positions match TRBD1. The V and J ends lost 2 bases and 5 bases, in that order; junction bases with no gene match: 8. The CDR3 has 15 amino acids. From germline, CDR1 is KGHSH and CDR2 LQKENI. CDR3 region: CASSPWDSISYGYTF. The CDR3 DNA is TGTGCCAGCTCACCATGGGACAGCATTTCTTATGGCTACACCTTC.

The chain couples TRBV10-3 to TRBJ2-3; D ambiguous. The ends were cut back, 0 bases at V and 7 bases at J, with 8 bases in the middle. CDR1 is ENHRY and CDR2 is SYGVKD in the germline V gene. CDR3 length: 13 residues. Here the CDR3 reads CAISESSGNTQYF. The CDR3 DNA reads as TGTGCCATCAGTGAGTCTTCTGGGAATACGCAGTATTTT.

J is TRBJ2-2 and V is TRBV6-1; no clear D. V was clipped by 2 bases and J by 5 bases, with 9 bases between them. CDR3 length: 14 residues. CDR1 and CDR2 from the germline V gene are MNHNS and SASEGT. The CDR3 spells CASSEIEGTGELFF. The CDR3, as DNA: TGTGCCAGCAGTGAAATAGAAGGGACCGGGGAGCTGTTTTTT.

The genes are TRBV18 and TRBJ1-1; 7 bases match TRBD1. The germline V gene has CDR1 KGHSH and CDR2 LQKENI. Trimming took 3 bases from V and 2 from J; bases not matched to a gene: 9. This CDR3 region has 16 residues. The CDR3 protein is CASSPQMTGLNTEAFF. The DNA for the CDR3 is TGTGCCAGCTCACCCCAGATGACAGGGCTTAACACTGAAGCTTTCTTT.

This chain joins TRBV30 and TRBJ1-5, with D possibly TRBD1 on 6 matching bases. The CDR3 extends over 16 amino acids. Trimming shortened V by 0 bases and J by 0 bases, and 12 bases separated the two germline ends. The V gene's germline CDR1 is GTSNPN and CDR2 SVGIG (reference sequence). This chain's CDR3 is CAWSVTGFYSNQPQHF. Written as DNA, the CDR3 is TGTGCCTGGAGTGTAACAGGGTTTTATAGCAATCAGCCCCAGCATTTT.

This sequence joins TRBV21-1 and TRBJ2-1; TRBD2, as called in the table, went unchecked against the DNA. TRBV21-1 represents a pseudogene. The CDR3 extends over 16 amino acids. CDR3 sequence: CASSKPRLAVNNEQFF. CDR3 DNA sequence: TGTGCCAGCAGCAAACCGCGGCTAGCGGTGAACAATGAGCAGTTCTTC.

This chain connects TRBV9 to TRBJ2-3, with D possibly being TRBD2 (6 bases). The CDR3 is 16 amino acids. From germline, CDR1 is SGDLS and CDR2 YYNGEE. V was cut by 4 bases and J by 7 bases, with 22 bases left in between. The CDR3 protein is CASSTLGAGSLNTQYF. CDR3 nucleotide sequence: TGTGCCAGCAGCACCCTCGGTGCGGGATCCTTAAATACGCAGTATTTT.

The gene calls are TRBV30 and TRBJ1-2; 11 nucleotides match TRBD1. This CDR3 region has 14 residues. Germline V CDR1 and CDR2: GTSNPN, SVGIG (reference sequence). V shed 1 base and J 7 bases; nucleotides not matched to a gene: 5. The CDR3 nucleotides read TGTGCCTGGAGTGCCCCGGGGACAGGGGGTGGCTACACCTTC. It yields the protein CAWSAPGTGGGYTF.